These 26 T cell receptor beta chains share one sample of origin, sequenced in a study of T-cell memory formation after mild COVID-19. TCRdb passed the 5' RACE reads through MiXCR, listing each CDR3 protein once. This sample has roughly 380,000 distinct CDR3 sequences, with around 27% found just once. Sequencing was done on a sample of PBMCs or a T cell subset sorted from them (not recorded which). The receptors stem from an adult woman who had mild COVID-19 (a few samples of this study predate the infection). Cell type and time point are not known.

This chain uses TRBV9 with TRBJ2-7, with D uncertain. Germline V gene lookup returns CDR1 SGDLS and CDR2 YYNGEE. CDR3 length: 13 amino acids. The V and J ends lost 3 bases and 1 base respectively, with 8 bases between them. CDR3 nucleotides: TGTGCCAGCAGCGGGACCCCGTCCTACGAGCAGTACTTC. Protein product: CASSGTPSYEQYF.

The gene calls are TRBV10-3 and TRBJ2-7; 9 bases map to TRBD1. Unmatched junction bases numbered 4, after V lost 4 bases and J lost 0 bases. From germline, CDR1 is ENHRY and CDR2 SYGVKD. The CDR3 consists of 15 residues. CDR3 DNA sequence: TGTGCCATCAGTGGGGACAGGGATCACTCCTACGAGCAGTACTTC. It codes for CAISGDRDHSYEQYF.

This clonotype was detected only a few times. The rearrangement links TRBV7-2 to TRBJ1-5, with 7 bases that match TRBD1. V dropped 5 bases and J dropped 3; count of bases not matched to a gene: 7. The CDR3 has 15 amino acids. Germline V gene sequence: CDR1 SGHTA, CDR2 FQGNSA. The CDR3 coding sequence is TGTGCCAGCAGCGTTACAGGGGCTATCAATCAGCCCCAGCATTTT. As protein: CASSVTGAINQPQHF. Using reference TRBV7-2 and TRBJ1-5 for the parts outside the CDR3, the full variable domain is GAGVSQSPSNKVTEKGKDVELRCDPISGHTALYWYRQSLGQGLEFLIYFQGNSAPDKSGLPSDRFSAERTGGSVSTLTIQRTQQEDSAVYLCASSVTGAINQPQHFGDGTRLSIL.

The rearrangement links TRBV29-1 to TRBJ2-1; either TRBD1 or TRBD2 may fit D (5 bases each). V was trimmed by 0 bases and J by 9 bases, leaving 15 bases between them. The germline CDR1 and CDR2 sequences are SQVTM and ANQGSEA. The CDR3 covers 14 residues. The DNA of the CDR3 is TGCAGCGTTGAAGATCCCAACCGTGGGGGTGAGCAGTTCTTC. This codes for CSVEDPNRGGEQFF.

The chain uses TRBV4-2 and TRBJ1-5; D perhaps matches TRBD1 (6 bases). The CDR3 runs to 18 residues. V was cut by 3 bases and J by 2 bases, with 20 bases left in between. From germline, CDR1 is LGHNA and CDR2 YNFKEQ. In DNA, the CDR3 is TGTGCCAGCAGCCACCTCCTTTTGACAGGAGGTGGCAATCAGCCCCAGCATTTT. This gives the protein CASSHLLLTGGGNQPQHF.

This clonotype has more than one count but fewer than ten. One junction end disagrees with the germline gene, perhaps due to a read error. V usage is TRBV7-7 and J usage is TRBJ2-5; D is possibly TRBD1 (6 bases). Germline V gives CDR1 SSHAT, CDR2 FNYEAQ (reference sequence). The CDR3 covers 14 residues. The CDR3 nucleotides read TGTGCTAGCAGCTCCGGGACATGGGAAGAGACCCAGTACTTC. Protein product: CASSSGTWEETQYF.

In this sample, this clonotype turned up a few times. V is TRBV5-1 and J is TRBJ2-3; 13 bases are shared with TRBD2. The CDR3 is made up of 16 amino acids. Unmatched junction bases numbered 7, after V lost 4 bases and J lost 5 bases. In germline, CDR1 is SGHRS, CDR2 YFSETQ. The CDR3 here is CASSVTSGGAVDTQYF. The CDR3 nucleotides are TGCGCCAGCAGCGTCACTAGCGGGGGGGCCGTAGATACGCAGTATTTT.

This clonotype was observed a handful of times. The rearrangement joins TRBV11-2 to TRBJ2-1; 7 bases map to TRBD1. The germline V gene encodes CDR1 SGHAT and CDR2 FQNNGV. V lost 5 bases and J lost 10; bases outside the gene matches: 5. The CDR3 length is 12 residues. CDR3 bases: TGTGCCAGCAGCGGACAGGTAAGGGAGCAGTTCTTC. It translates to CASSGQVREQFF. Complete variable domain (other parts from reference TRBV11-2 and TRBJ2-1): EAGVAQSPRYKIIEKRQSVAFWCNPISGHATLYWYQQILGQGPKLLIQFQNNGVVDDSQLPKDRFSAERLKGVDSTLKIQPAKLEDSAVYLCASSGQVREQFFGPGTRLTVL.

This clonotype was counted ten times or more. The V call is TRBV4-2, the J call TRBJ2-3; 10 bases line up with TRBD2. V shed 0 bases and J 5 bases; nucleotides not matched to a gene: 5. The CDR3 is 16 residues long. CDR1 is LGHNA, CDR2 YNFKEQ, per germline. The CDR3 sequence is CASSQEGASGGDTQYF. The CDR3 nucleotides read TGTGCCAGCAGCCAAGAAGGAGCTAGCGGGGGAGATACGCAGTATTTT.

The sample holds a few counts of this clonotype. The chain employs TRBV6-5 and TRBJ1-6; D remains ambiguous. CDR3 length: 15 amino acids. The germline V gene encodes CDR1 MNHEY and CDR2 SVGAGI. Trimming took 1 base from V and 8 from J, leaving 12 bases between them. The CDR3 DNA is TGTGCCAGCAGTTACTTAGGAGTCCGGGATTCACCCCTCCACTTT. It translates to CASSYLGVRDSPLHF.

The chain links TRBV9 to TRBJ1-4; tentatively, D is TRBD1 (5 bases). Germline loops: CDR1 SGDLS, CDR2 YYNGEE. The CDR3 has 14 amino acids. V lost 3 bases and J lost 4, with 10 bases in between. In nucleotides, the CDR3 is TGTGCCAGCAGCGAGACAGCGATTAATGAAAAACTGTTTTTT. As protein: CASSETAINEKLFF.

The chain combines TRBV6-5 with TRBJ2-7, with D perhaps matching TRBD2 (6 bases). The ends were cut back, 0 bases at V and 0 bases at J, with 12 bases in the middle. From germline, CDR1 is MNHEY and CDR2 SVGAGI. This CDR3 has 16 amino acids. The chain's CDR3 is CASSYSGGINSYEQYF. The DNA for the CDR3 is TGTGCCAGCAGTTACTCGGGGGGTATCAACTCCTACGAGCAGTACTTC.

This CDR3 reads CASRNWKTGATYGYTF. As DNA, the CDR3 is TGTGCCAGCAGAAACTGGAAAACAGGGGCTACCTATGGCTACACCTTC. V usage is TRBV27 and J usage is TRBJ1-2, with 7 nucleotides matching TRBD1. Germline V gives CDR1 MNHEY, CDR2 SMNVEV (reference sequence). Losses at the gene ends were 6 bases for V and 4 bases for J; bases not matched to a gene: 14. The CDR3 length is 16 residues.

This clonotype occurred a few times. The genes are TRBV5-1 and TRBJ2-7; D uncertain. V lost 0 bases and J 0 bases, leaving 7 bases between the germline ends. Germline values: CDR1 SGHRS, CDR2 YFSETQ. The CDR3 runs to 14 residues. The CDR3 spells CASSLASSSYEQYF. The CDR3 DNA sequence: TGCGCCAGCAGCTTGGCTTCGAGCTCCTACGAGCAGTACTTC.

This chain links TRBV15 with TRBJ1-2; no clear D. The V and J ends lost 0 bases and 5 bases respectively, with 10 bases between them. The CDR3 runs 14 residues. Germline V gene lookup returns CDR1 LNHNV and CDR2 YYDKDF (reference sequence). The CDR3 nucleotides read TGTGCCACCAGCAGAGATGCGGCCCAGTATGGCTACACCTTC. Protein: CATSRDAAQYGYTF.

This clonotype has only a few counts. V usage is TRBV24-1 and J usage is TRBJ2-6; perhaps TRBD2 as D (7 bases). Trimming took off 5 bases at V and 2 bases at J, with 9 bases between the two ends. This CDR3 has 15 residues. The germline V gene has CDR1 KGHDR and CDR2 SFDVKD. The CDR3 DNA sequence: TGTGCCACCAGTGCGGGGGGCACTGGGGCCAACGTCCTGACTTTC. Translating gives CATSAGGTGANVLTF.

J is TRBJ2-1 and V is TRBV4-1; 8 nucleotides align to TRBD1. The CDR3 totals 17 residues. Germline V CDR1 and CDR2: MGHRA, YSYEKL. V dropped 6 bases and J dropped 10; count of bases not matched to a gene: 20. The CDR3 here is CASSPIYSGGAGGEQFF. Here the CDR3 DNA reads TGCGCCAGCAGTCCTATTTACTCAGGGGGCGCTGGGGGAGAGCAGTTCTTC.

There are a few counts of this clonotype. The chain links TRBV12-3 or TRBV12-4 to TRBJ2-5, with D possibly matching TRBD2 (5 bases). Trimming stripped 1 base from V and 4 bases from J, with 19 bases between. The CDR3 contains 17 residues. The CDR3 reads CASSLGGRNGGVETQYF. The CDR3 DNA is TGTGCCAGCAGTTTAGGGGGTCGGAATGGAGGAGTAGAGACCCAGTACTTC.

This clonotype has a handful of counts. The genes are TRBV12-3 or TRBV12-4 and TRBJ2-1, with 12 bases fitting TRBD2. The length of the CDR3 is 17 residues. V was clipped by 6 bases and J by 5 bases; unmatched bases: 11. CDR3 in DNA: TGTGCCAGCAGGGCAACTCCAGGACTAGCGGGAAACAATGAGCAGTTCTTC. This codes for CASRATPGLAGNNEQFF.

This rearrangement joins TRBV30 to TRBJ2-1; D is perhaps TRBD2 (6 bases). V shed 0 bases and J shed 8 bases, with 20 bases lying between them. Germline values: CDR1 GTSNPN, CDR2 SVGIG (reference sequence). The CDR3 contains 16 residues. The CDR3 is CAWSVGTRRVEHEQFF. CDR3 coding DNA: TGTGCCTGGAGTGTGGGTACCCGGAGGGTGGAACATGAGCAGTTCTTC.

This clonotype has at least ten counts. This sequence joins TRBV12-3 or TRBV12-4 and TRBJ2-7; D may be TRBD1 or TRBD2 (5 bases each). The CDR3 runs 13 residues. Trimming cost V 4 bases and J 3 bases, with 10 bases left between them. CDR3 sequence (DNA): TGTGCCAGCAGTTCTCGGGGCGGCTACGAGCAGTACTTC. Its translation is CASSSRGGYEQYF.

This clonotype was seen only a few times. The chain joins TRBV6-1 to TRBJ1-5, with no clear D. This CDR3 region has 14 residues. The germline V and J ends were trimmed by 1 base and 0 bases, with 4 bases remaining between them. Germline-derived CDR1 and CDR2 are MNHNS and SASEGT. Here the CDR3 reads CASSEDSSNQPQHF. CDR3 sequence (DNA): TGTGCCAGCAGTGAAGACAGTAGCAATCAGCCCCAGCATTTT.

This clonotype has more than one count but fewer than ten. The rearrangement links TRBV7-2 to TRBJ1-1, with D unresolved. The germline CDR1 and CDR2 sequences are SGHTA and FQGNSA. The CDR3 is 13 residues long. Trimming removed 3 bases from V and 0 bases from J, with 5 bases in between. CDR3 in DNA: TGTGCCAGCAGCTTTAAAGTGAACACTGAAGCTTTCTTT. It yields the protein CASSFKVNTEAFF.

This clonotype showed up just a few times. This chain connects TRBV12-3 or TRBV12-4 to TRBJ2-7; D perhaps matches TRBD1 (6 bases). The CDR3 has 14 amino acids. Trimming left V 7 bases short and J 6 bases short, with 19 bases between. The CDR3 spells CASTPTGSVSEQYF. CDR3 bases: TGTGCCAGCACCCCGACAGGATCTGTCTCCGAGCAGTACTTC.

The rearrangement uses TRBV9 and TRBJ2-1, with 9 bases lining up with TRBD2. The V segment lost 4 bases and the J segment 9 bases; nucleotides outside the gene matches: 14. CDR1 SGDLS and CDR2 YYNGEE come from the germline V gene. CDR3 size: 16 residues. The CDR3 spells CASSPHVAGGSVEQFF. CDR3 DNA sequence: TGTGCCAGCAGCCCCCACGTGGCGGGGGGGTCAGTTGAGCAGTTCTTC.

This clonotype was detected only a few times. V gene TRBV2 combines with J gene TRBJ2-1, with 10 bases lining up with TRBD1. CDR3 size: 16 residues. In germline, CDR1 is SNHLY, CDR2 FYNNEI. V shed 8 bases, J shed 3 bases, and the junction held 10 bases outside the gene matches. DNA of the CDR3: TGTGCCAGCGAGGCACTCGGGACAGGGGTCTACAATGAGCAGTTCTTC. This gives the protein CASEALGTGVYNEQFF.